The source of this TCR beta chain is a study of T cells in Graves' hyperthyroidism and ophthalmopathy. Regions amplified from RNA transcripts were the TCR beta CDR3 regions. The HTBI primer set was used in a first-round RT-PCR of the TCR CDR3. A single record per CDR3 protein comes from TCRdb applying MiXCR to the multiplex PCR reads. The sample yields about 560,000 distinct CDR3 sequences, about a sixth seen once. This clonotype has at least ten counts. The CDR3 extends over 17 amino acids. V was cut by 2 bases and J by 8 bases, with 19 bases left in between. The sequence was collected from a woman aged 18-30 years with Graves' hyperthyroidism. What was sequenced was blood. The chain carries TRBV12-3 or TRBV12-4 and TRBJ1-6; D not resolved. The CDR3 reads CASSLTVRPKRDSPLHF. CDR3 nucleotides: TGTGCCAGCAGTTTAACAGTGCGACCGAAGAGAGATTCACCCCTCCACTTT.